The 8 T cell receptor beta chains in this list originate from one sample, sequenced in a study of blood T cell repertoires in COVID-19. The data were produced by immunoSEQ multiplex PCR, yet TCRdb's version contains in-frame clones alone and is incomplete. Of over 85,000 clones detected, around 90% appear once; the ten largest clones hold more than 3.5%. Specimen: peripheral blood. These receptors were collected from a human donor with COVID-19, enrolled during active disease. The donor label of this sample is uncertain.

V is TRBV2 and J is TRBJ1-2; D gene uncertain. The germline V gene has CDR1 SNHLY and CDR2 FYNNEI. This CDR3 has 15 residues. V lost 7 bases, J lost 11 bases, and 26 bases lay in between. The CDR3 protein is CASTAPWALVVAYTF. In DNA form, the CDR3 reads TGTGCCAGCACTGCGCCGTGGGCGTTGGTAGTCGCGTACACCTTC. Together with reference TRBV2 and TRBJ1-2, the CDR3 gives the full variable domain: EPEVTQTPSHQVTQMGQEVILRCVPISNHLYFYWYRQILGQKVEFLVSFYNNEISEKSEIFDDQFSVERPDGSNFTLKIRSTKLEDSAMYFCASTAPWALVVAYTFGSGTRLTVV.

The chain carries TRBV4-1 and TRBJ1-1; 7 positions agree with TRBD1. This CDR3 region has 13 residues. Germline V gene lookup returns CDR1 MGHRA and CDR2 YSYEKL. Trimming removed 0 bases from V and 9 bases from J; junction bases left unmatched: 4. CDR3 in DNA: TGCGCCAGCAGCCAAGAGGGGACAGCCCAAGCTTTCTTT. It specifies CASSQEGTAQAFF.

The chain uses TRBV28 and TRBJ1-2; D unclear. The CDR3 has 12 residues. Trimming took off 6 bases at V and 4 bases at J, with 9 bases between the two ends. The V gene's germline CDR1 is MDHEN and CDR2 SYDVKM. For the CDR3, the DNA is TGTGCCAGCAGCCAGGTAGGCTATGGCTACACCTTC. This sequence encodes CASSQVGYGYTF.

This CDR3 reads CASSTGGESPLHF. The CDR3 nucleotides are TGTGCCAGCAGCACAGGGGGTGAATCACCCCTCCACTTT. The chain has TRBV9 and TRBJ1-6, with 8 bases matching TRBD1. After removal of 4 bases from V and 10 bases from J, the junction contained 4 bases not matched to a gene. Germline V gene data show CDR1 as SGDLS and CDR2 as YYNGEE. The CDR3 extends over 13 amino acids.

This chain connects TRBV6-5 to TRBJ2-5, with 11 bases lining up with TRBD1. CDR3 length: 16 residues. In germline, CDR1 is MNHEY, CDR2 SVGAGI. V gave up 3 bases and J gave up 1 base; unmatched junction bases: 4. CDR3 sequence reads: CASSYSGTGGQETQYF. The CDR3 nucleotides read TGTGCCAGCAGTTATTCCGGGACAGGGGGCCAAGAGACCCAGTACTTC.

The J gene is TRBJ2-3, the V gene TRBV6-5, with D maybe TRBD2 (6 bases). The CDR3 is 15 amino acids. V lost 7 bases to trimming and J lost 8 bases, with 22 bases between them. Germline loops: CDR1 MNHEY, CDR2 SVGAGI. CDR3 nucleotide sequence: TGTGCCAGCACCCGAGGAGGGAATCCATCTGGTACGCAGTATTTT. Protein: CASTRGGNPSGTQYF.

The chain has TRBV10-3 and TRBJ2-7; 7 bases agree with TRBD2. Germline assignment: CDR1 ENHRY and CDR2 SYGVKD. The J segment lost 2 bases and the V segment lost 0 bases, leaving 4 bases of the junction unmatched. CDR3 length equals 15 residues. The CDR3 bases are TGTGCCATCAGTGAGTCGGGGACTACACCCTACGAGCAGTACTTC. Translation: CAISESGTTPYEQYF.

The chain links TRBV5-1 to TRBJ1-4; perhaps TRBD1 as D (6 bases). V was cut by 0 bases and J by 4 bases, with 13 bases left in between. This CDR3 region has 16 residues. Germline loops: CDR1 SGHRS, CDR2 YFSETQ. The CDR3 nucleotides are TGCGCCAGCAGCTTGGGCGGACAGCGAAATAATGAAAAACTGTTTTTT. Translation: CASSLGGQRNNEKLFF.